This TCR beta chain was recovered during a study of T cell responses to AZD1222 COVID-19 vaccine. Here immunoSEQ multiplex PCR was the method, and the copy in TCRdb shows in-frame clones only, minus some. The sample consists of 80,000 or so clones, approximately 90% of them appearing once. The V end was cut by 0 bases, the J end by 5 bases, with 4 bases between. The germline V gene has CDR1 SGHTA and CDR2 FQGNSA. The CDR3 runs to 12 residues. The clonotype comes from an adult in good health. The chain carries TRBV7-2 and TRBJ1-2, with no clear D. The sample was peripheral blood, taken on day 0 of AZD1222 vaccination. CDR3 region: CASSLALYGYTF. The CDR3 nucleotides are TGTGCCAGCAGCTTAGCTCTTTATGGCTACACCTTC.